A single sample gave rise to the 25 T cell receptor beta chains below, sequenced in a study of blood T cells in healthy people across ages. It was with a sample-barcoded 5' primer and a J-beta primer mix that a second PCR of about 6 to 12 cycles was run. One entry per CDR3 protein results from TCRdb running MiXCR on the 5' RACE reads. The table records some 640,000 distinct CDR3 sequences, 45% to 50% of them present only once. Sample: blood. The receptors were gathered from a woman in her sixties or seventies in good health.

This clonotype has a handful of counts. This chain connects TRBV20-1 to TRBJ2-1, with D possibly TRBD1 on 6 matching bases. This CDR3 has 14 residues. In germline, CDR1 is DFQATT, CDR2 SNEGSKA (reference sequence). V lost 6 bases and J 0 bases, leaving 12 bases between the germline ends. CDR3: CSAYTGSSYNEQFF. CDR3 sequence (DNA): TGCAGTGCGTATACAGGGAGCTCCTACAATGAGCAGTTCTTC.

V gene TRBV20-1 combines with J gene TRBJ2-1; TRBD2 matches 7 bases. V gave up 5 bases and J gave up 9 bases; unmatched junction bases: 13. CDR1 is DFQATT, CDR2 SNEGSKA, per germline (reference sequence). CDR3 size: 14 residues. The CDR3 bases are TGCAGTGCTGGTCGGACTAGGCCCGGTAGTGAGCAGTTCTTC. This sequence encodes CSAGRTRPGSEQFF.

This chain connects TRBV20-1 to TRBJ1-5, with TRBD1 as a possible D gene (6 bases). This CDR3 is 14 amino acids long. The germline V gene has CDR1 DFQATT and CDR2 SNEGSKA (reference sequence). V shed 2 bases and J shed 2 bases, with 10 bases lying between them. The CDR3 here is CSARRGLGNQPQHF. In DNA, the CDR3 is TGCAGTGCTAGACGGGGGCTTGGCAATCAGCCCCAGCATTTT.

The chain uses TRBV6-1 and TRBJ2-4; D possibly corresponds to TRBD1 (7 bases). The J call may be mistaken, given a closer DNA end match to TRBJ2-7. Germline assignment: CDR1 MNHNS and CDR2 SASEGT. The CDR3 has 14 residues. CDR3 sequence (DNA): TGTGCCAGCACCGCGGGGACAGTACGATACGAGCAGTACTTC. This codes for CASTAGTVRYEQYF.

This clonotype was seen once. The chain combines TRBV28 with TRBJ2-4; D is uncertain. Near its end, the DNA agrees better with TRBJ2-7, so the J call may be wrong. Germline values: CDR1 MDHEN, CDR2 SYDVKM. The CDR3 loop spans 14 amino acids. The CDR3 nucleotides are TGTGCCAGCAGTTTTGGGCTTAGCTCCTACGAGCAGTACTTC. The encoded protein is CASSFGLSSYEQYF.

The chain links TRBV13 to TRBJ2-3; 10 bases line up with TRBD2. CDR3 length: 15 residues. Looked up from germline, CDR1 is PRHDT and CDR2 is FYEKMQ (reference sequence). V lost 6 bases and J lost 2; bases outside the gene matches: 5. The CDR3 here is CASRLGLAVTDTQYF. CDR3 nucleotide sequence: TGTGCCAGCAGACTAGGACTAGCGGTCACAGATACGCAGTATTTT.

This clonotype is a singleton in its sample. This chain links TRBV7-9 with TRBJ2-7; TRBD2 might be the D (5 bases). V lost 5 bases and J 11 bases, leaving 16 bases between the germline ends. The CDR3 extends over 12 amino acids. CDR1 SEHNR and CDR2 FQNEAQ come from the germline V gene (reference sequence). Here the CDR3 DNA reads TGTGCCAGCAGCGGAAGGACCGACGGGAAGTACTTC. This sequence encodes CASSGRTDGKYF.

CDR3 bases: TGTGCCAGCAGTGAAGCGCACAAAAACTATGGCTACACCTTC. Its translation is CASSEAHKNYGYTF. V and J are TRBV6-1 and TRBJ1-2; D gene ambiguous. The germline CDR1 and CDR2 sequences are MNHNS and SASEGT. Trimming removed 0 bases at V and 2 bases at J, with 7 bases between. This CDR3 has 14 residues.

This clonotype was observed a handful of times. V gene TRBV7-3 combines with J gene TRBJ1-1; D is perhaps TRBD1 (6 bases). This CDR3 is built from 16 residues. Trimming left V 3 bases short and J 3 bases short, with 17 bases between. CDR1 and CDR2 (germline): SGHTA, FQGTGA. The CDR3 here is CASSFDRNRADTEAFF. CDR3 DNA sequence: TGTGCCAGCAGCTTCGACAGGAATCGTGCTGACACTGAAGCTTTCTTT.

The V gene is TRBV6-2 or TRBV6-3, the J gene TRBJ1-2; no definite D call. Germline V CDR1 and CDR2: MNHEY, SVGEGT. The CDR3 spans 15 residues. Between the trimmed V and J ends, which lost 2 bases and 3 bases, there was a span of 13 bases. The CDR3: CASSYRREGHYGYTF. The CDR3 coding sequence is TGTGCCAGCAGTTACAGGCGAGAAGGTCACTATGGCTACACCTTC.

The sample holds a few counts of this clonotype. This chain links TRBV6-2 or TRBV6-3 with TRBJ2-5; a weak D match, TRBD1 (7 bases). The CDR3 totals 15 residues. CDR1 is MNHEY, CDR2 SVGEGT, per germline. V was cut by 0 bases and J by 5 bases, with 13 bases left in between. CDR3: CASSYSSGGIETQYF. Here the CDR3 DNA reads TGTGCCAGCAGTTACTCGTCAGGGGGGATCGAGACCCAGTACTTC.

Here the CDR3 reads CASSESNPKETQYF. The DNA of the CDR3 is TGCGCCAGCAGTGAGTCTAACCCTAAAGAGACCCAGTACTTC. The chain employs TRBV5-1 and TRBJ2-5; D unclear. CDR1 and CDR2 (germline): SGHRS, YFSETQ. Trimming cost V 5 bases and J 3 bases, with 14 bases left between them. This CDR3 has 14 residues.

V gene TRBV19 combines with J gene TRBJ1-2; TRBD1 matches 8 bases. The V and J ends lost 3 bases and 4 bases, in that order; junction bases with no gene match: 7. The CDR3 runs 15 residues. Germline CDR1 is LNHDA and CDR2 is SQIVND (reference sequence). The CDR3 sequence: CASSMGTGPFYGYTF. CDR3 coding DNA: TGTGCCAGTAGTATGGGGACAGGACCTTTCTATGGCTACACCTTC. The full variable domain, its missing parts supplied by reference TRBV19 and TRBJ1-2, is DGGITQSPKYLFRKEGQNVTLSCEQNLNHDAMYWYRQDPGQGLRLIYYSQIVNDFQKGDIAEGYSVSREKKESFPLTVTSAQKNPTAFYLCASSMGTGPFYGYTFGSGTRLTVV.

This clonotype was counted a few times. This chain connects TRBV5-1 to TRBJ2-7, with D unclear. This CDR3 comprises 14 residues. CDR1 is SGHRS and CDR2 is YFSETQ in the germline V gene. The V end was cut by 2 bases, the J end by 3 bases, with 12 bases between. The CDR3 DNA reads TGCGCCAGCAGCTTCGGACCCGGCGACTACGAGCAGTACTTC. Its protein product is CASSFGPGDYEQYF.

The CDR3: CSARSPGGQGAVYEQYF. Here the CDR3 DNA reads TGCAGTGCCCGCTCCCCGGGGGGGCAGGGAGCAGTCTACGAGCAGTACTTC. J is TRBJ2-7 and V is TRBV20-1, with 8 bases fitting TRBD2. There are 17 residues in the CDR3. Losses at the gene ends were 6 bases for V and 3 bases for J; bases not matched to a gene: 19. In germline, CDR1 is DFQATT, CDR2 SNEGSKA (reference sequence).

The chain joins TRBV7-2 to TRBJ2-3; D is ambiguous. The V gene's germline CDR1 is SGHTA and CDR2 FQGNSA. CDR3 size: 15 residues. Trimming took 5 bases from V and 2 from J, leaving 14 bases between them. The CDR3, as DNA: TGTGCCAGCAGCCCCTCTCGGTCTGACACAGATACGCAGTATTTT. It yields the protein CASSPSRSDTDTQYF.

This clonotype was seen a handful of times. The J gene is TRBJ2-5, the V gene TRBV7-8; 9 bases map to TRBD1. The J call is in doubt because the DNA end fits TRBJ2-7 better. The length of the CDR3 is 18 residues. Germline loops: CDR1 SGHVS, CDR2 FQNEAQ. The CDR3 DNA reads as TGTGCCAGCAGCTTAGACTTTTTTACCGGGACAGGGCGCGACGAGCAGTACTTC. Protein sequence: CASSLDFFTGTGRDEQYF.

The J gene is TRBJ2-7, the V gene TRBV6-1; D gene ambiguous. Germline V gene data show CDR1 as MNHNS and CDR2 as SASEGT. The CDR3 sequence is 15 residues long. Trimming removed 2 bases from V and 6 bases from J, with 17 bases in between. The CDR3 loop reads CASSEKQLLPSEQYF. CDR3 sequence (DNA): TGTGCCAGCAGTGAAAAGCAGCTACTTCCTAGCGAGCAGTACTTC.

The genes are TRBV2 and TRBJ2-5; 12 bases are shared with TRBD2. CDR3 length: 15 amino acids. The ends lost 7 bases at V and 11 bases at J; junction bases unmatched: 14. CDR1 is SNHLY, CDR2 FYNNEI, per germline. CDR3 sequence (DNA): TGTGCCAGCAAGCTAGCGGGAGGGCCAAGCAATGAGCAGTACTTC. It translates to CASKLAGGPSNEQYF.

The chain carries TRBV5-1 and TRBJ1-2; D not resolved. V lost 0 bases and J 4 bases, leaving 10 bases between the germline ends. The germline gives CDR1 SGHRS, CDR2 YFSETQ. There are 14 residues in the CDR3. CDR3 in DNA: TGCGCCAGCAGCTTGGGTGCAGAATTCTATGGCTACACCTTC. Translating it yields CASSLGAEFYGYTF.

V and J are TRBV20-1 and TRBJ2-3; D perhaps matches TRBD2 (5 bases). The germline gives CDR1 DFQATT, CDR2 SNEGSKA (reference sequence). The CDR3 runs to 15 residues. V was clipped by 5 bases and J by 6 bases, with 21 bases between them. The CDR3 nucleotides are TGCAGTGCTTTCGGAGGATGGCTCGGATTGGATACGCAGTATTTT. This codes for CSAFGGWLGLDTQYF.

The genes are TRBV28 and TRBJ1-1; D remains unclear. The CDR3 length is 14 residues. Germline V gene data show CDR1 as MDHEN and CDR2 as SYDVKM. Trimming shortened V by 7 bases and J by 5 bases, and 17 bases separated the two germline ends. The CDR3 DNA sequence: TGTGCCAGCACTTTGGGAGGGCTGGGGACTGAAGCTTTCTTT. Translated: CASTLGGLGTEAFF. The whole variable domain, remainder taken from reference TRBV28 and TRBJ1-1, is DVKVTQSSRYLVKRTGEKVFLECVQDMDHENMFWYRQDPGLGLRLIYFSYDVKMKEKGDIPEGYSVSREKKERFSLILESASTNQTSMYLCASTLGGLGTEAFFGQGTRLTVV.

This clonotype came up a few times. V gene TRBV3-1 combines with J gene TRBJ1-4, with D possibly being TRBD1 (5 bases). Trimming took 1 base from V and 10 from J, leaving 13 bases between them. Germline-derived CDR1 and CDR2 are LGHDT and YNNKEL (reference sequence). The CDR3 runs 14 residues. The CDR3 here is CASSQGGADGKLFF. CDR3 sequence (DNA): TGTGCCAGCAGCCAAGGTGGGGCAGACGGAAAACTGTTTTTT. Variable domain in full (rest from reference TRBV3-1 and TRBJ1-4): DTAVSQTPKYLVTQMGNDKSIKCEQNLGHDTMYWYKQDSKKFLKIMFSYNNKELIINETVPNRFSPKSPDKAHLNLHINSLELGDSAVYFCASSQGGADGKLFFGSGTQLSVL.

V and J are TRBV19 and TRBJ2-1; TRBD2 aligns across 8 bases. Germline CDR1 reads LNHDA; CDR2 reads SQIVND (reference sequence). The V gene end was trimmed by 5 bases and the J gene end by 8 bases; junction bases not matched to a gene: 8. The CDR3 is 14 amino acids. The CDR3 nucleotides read TGTGCCAGTAGTCCCCCCGGGACTAGGGATGAGCAGTTCTTC. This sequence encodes CASSPPGTRDEQFF. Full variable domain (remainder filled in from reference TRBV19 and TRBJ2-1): DGGITQSPKYLFRKEGQNVTLSCEQNLNHDAMYWYRQDPGQGLRLIYYSQIVNDFQKGDIAEGYSVSREKKESFPLTVTSAQKNPTAFYLCASSPPGTRDEQFFGPGTRLTVL.

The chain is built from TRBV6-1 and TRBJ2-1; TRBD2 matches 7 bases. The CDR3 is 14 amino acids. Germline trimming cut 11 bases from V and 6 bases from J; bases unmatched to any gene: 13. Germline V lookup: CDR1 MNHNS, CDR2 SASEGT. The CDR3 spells CALSREVLFNEQFF. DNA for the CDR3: TGTGCCCTCTCTCGGGAGGTACTTTTCAATGAGCAGTTCTTC.